This TCR beta chain was captured in a study of T cells expressing NK-cell markers. TCRdb reprocessed the 5' RACE reads and stores each CDR3 protein as one record, lacking DNA. The sample totals hundreds of thousands of distinct CDR3 sequences; its top ten clones hold around 3.9%. This CDR3 comprises 14 residues. Germline V CDR1 and CDR2: SGHTA, FQGNSA. This clonotype originated in a woman aged 18-70 years in good health. The sample consisted of blood T cells: a sorted CD56 or NKG2C T cell subset, CD4+ or CD8+ T cells, or bulk PBMC T cells (not recorded which). The chain carries TRBV7-2 and TRBJ1-1. CDR3 loop: CASSGGGGVAEAFF.